The rows below give T cell receptor beta chains drawn from one sample of a study of cytomegalovirus exposure and HLA in healthy donors. TCRdb keeps only in-frame clones here, not all; method: immunoSEQ multiplex PCR. The data hold some 67,000 clones, with roughly 78% observed a single time. The sample taken for sequencing was PBMCs. The source is a man aged 35-49 years in good health and CMV-seronegative. Each CDR3 is given with its conserved first and last residue. The order of the fields is clone size, J gene, D gene, V gene, CDR3 length, CDR3 DNA, CDR3 protein. A D gene is named only where the DNA matches it firmly. The size field is filled for only some rows; it gives once, few, many or a size class.

>-|TRBJ1-2|TRBD1|TRBV28|13
TGTGCCAGCAGTTCCGGGACAGGGAATGGCTACACCTTC
CASSSGTGNGYTF
>-|TRBJ2-7|-|TRBV11-2|13
TGTGCCAGCAGCTGGGGACACCTCTACGAGCAGTACTTC
CASSWGHLYEQYF
>-|TRBJ2-3|TRBD1|TRBV7-9|15
TGTGCCAGCAGCTCACAGGGGGTTCCCACAGATACGCAGTATTTT
CASSSQGVPTDTQYF
>once|TRBJ2-7|TRBD2|TRBV2|11
TGTGCCAGCAGTAGAACGGGGGGGACAAACTTC
CASSRTGGTNF
>-|TRBJ2-2|TRBD1|TRBV10-3|15
TGTGCCATCAGTCCGGGACAGGGGGCTGACGGGGAGCTGTTTTTT
CAISPGQGADGELFF
>-|TRBJ2-7|TRBD1|TRBV7-2|14
TGTGCCAGCAGCGACAGACAGGGGCGCTACGAGCAGTACTTC
CASSDRQGRYEQYF
>-|TRBJ2-5|TRBD2|TRBV4-2|16
TGTGCCAGCAGCCAAGTGGCTAGCGGAACCCAAGAGACCCAGTACTTC
CASSQVASGTQETQYF
>few|TRBJ1-1|-|TRBV7-6|14
TGTGCCAGCAGCACACTACAGGGCAGCACTGAAGCTTTCTTT
CASSTLQGSTEAFF
>-|TRBJ2-3|TRBD2|TRBV13|15
TGTGCCAGGGTCCGGAGCGGGGTTAGCACAGATACGCAGTATTTT
CARVRSGVSTDTQYF
>few|TRBJ2-7|TRBD1|TRBV2|13
TGTGCCAGCAGCCCGACAGGGTCCCACGAGCAGTACTTC
CASSPTGSHEQYF
>-|TRBJ2-1|TRBD1|TRBV5-1|15
TGCGCCAGCAGCTTAGAGGGACAGTCCTACAATGAGCAGTTCTTC
CASSLEGQSYNEQFF
>-|TRBJ1-4|-|TRBV6-6|14
TGTGCCAGCAGTTCCCAGGGGAACCACGAAAAACTGTTTTTT
CASSSQGNHEKLFF
>-|TRBJ1-4|TRBD1|TRBV5-4|17
TGTGCCAGCAGACTTGCCGGGACAGGAGGGCACTCTGAAAAACTGTTTTTT
CASRLAGTGGHSEKLFF
>-|TRBJ1-5|-|TRBV19|14
TGTGCCAGTAGTATAGAGGAAAGCGATCAGCCCCAGCATTTT
CASSIEESDQPQHF
>-|TRBJ2-4|-|TRBV5-1|17
TGCGCCAGCAGCTTGTTCCCCCCCCCAGGGGATGGGGACATTCAGTACTTC
CASSLFPPPGDGDIQYF
>-|TRBJ2-1|-|TRBV11-3|13
TGTGCCAGCAGCTTTCTCGCTCGAGGGGAGCAGTTCTTC
CASSFLARGEQFF
>-|TRBJ2-5|-|TRBV7-9|13
TGTGCCAGCAGCTTAGTACAAGAAGAGACCCAGTACTTC
CASSLVQEETQYF
>-|TRBJ2-4|-|TRBV2|14
TGTGCCAGCAGTGGGGGCGTCGGCAAAAACATTCAGTACTTC
CASSGGVGKNIQYF
>-|TRBJ2-3|TRBD2|TRBV27|16
TGTGCCAGCAGTTTACGGCGGGAGGGCCGCACAGATACGCAGTATTTT
CASSLRREGRTDTQYF
>once|TRBJ1-1|-|TRBV6-6|14
TGTGCCAGCAGTTACTCTACAGGTCCCGCTGAAGCTTTCTTT
CASSYSTGPAEAFF
>-|TRBJ2-7|-|TRBV19|15
TGTGCCAGTAGTATAGAGGGCAGTGCGTCCTACGAGCAGTACTTC
CASSIEGSASYEQYF
>-|TRBJ1-1|-|TRBV28|15
TGTGCCAGCAGTTTAAGGGCGGGAATAAAAACTGAAGCTTTCTTT
CASSLRAGIKTEAFF
>-|TRBJ2-7|TRBD1|TRBV5-6|15
TGTGCCAGCAGCGTCAGGCAGGGGGCTTTATACGAGCAGTACTTC
CASSVRQGALYEQYF
>-|TRBJ2-1|-|TRBV15|16
TGTGCCACCAGCAGTAAGCAGGGCGCCGGCTACAATGAGCAGTTCTTC
CATSSKQGAGYNEQFF
>few|TRBJ1-3|TRBD1|TRBV2|17
TGTGCCAGCAGTACCGGGACAGATTTGTGGAGTGGAAACACCATATATTTT
CASSTGTDLWSGNTIYF
>-|TRBJ2-1|TRBD2|TRBV5-1|15
TGCGCCAGCAGCTTGGGCGGGAGGGCCATACATGAGCAGTTCTTC
CASSLGGRAIHEQFF
>-|TRBJ1-5|-|TRBV7-6|15
TGTGCCAGCAGCTTAGGCAGTCGGGGTAATCAGCCCCAGCATTTT
CASSLGSRGNQPQHF
>-|TRBJ2-2|-|TRBV7-9|12
TGTTCCAGCAGCTTTCGGCAGGGCGAGCTGTTTTTT
CSSSFRQGELFF
>few|TRBJ1-1|-|TRBV2|13
TGTGCCAGCACCACCCAGATGAACACTGAAGCTTTCTTT
CASTTQMNTEAFF
>few|TRBJ2-5|-|TRBV6-1|15
TGTGCCAGCAGTGAAGTCGGCGGGGCTCAAGAGACCCAGTACTTC
CASSEVGGAQETQYF